What follows are 21 T cell receptor beta chains derived from one specimen sequenced in a study of cytomegalovirus exposure and HLA in healthy donors. 13 Jbeta primers and 60 Vbeta primers were used for the PCR. Sequencing was performed with immunoSEQ multiplex PCR; in TCRdb, only in-frame clones are kept and a portion is missing. Of 200,000 to 250,000 clones detected, 82% appear once; the ten largest clones hold more than 5%. Sequencing was performed on PBMCs. The receptors were sampled from a woman between 35 and 50 years old in good health and CMV-seropositive.

The chain has TRBV5-4 and TRBJ2-3, with 16 bases fitting TRBD2. The CDR3 is 16 residues long. Per germline, CDR1 SGHNT and CDR2 YYREEE (reference sequence). Trimming removed 3 bases from V and 7 bases from J; junction bases left unmatched: 5. CDR3 coding DNA: TGTGCCAGCAGCTCCGGGACTAGCGGGAGGGCAAATACGCAGTATTTT. This gives the protein CASSSGTSGRANTQYF.

This clone was seen a single time. The J gene is TRBJ2-2, the V gene TRBV7-2, with D maybe TRBD2 (5 bases). V was trimmed by 6 bases and J by 6 bases, leaving 17 bases between them. The CDR3 is 15 residues long. Germline CDR1 SGHTA, CDR2 FQGNSA. CDR3 sequence (DNA): TGTGCCAGCAGTTTTGACGGACTCCTCGCCGGGGAGCTGTTTTTT. Its translation: CASSFDGLLAGELFF. Filled out from reference TRBV7-2 and TRBJ2-2, the complete variable domain reads GAGVSQSPSNKVTEKGKDVELRCDPISGHTALYWYRQSLGQGLEFLIYFQGNSAPDKSGLPSDRFSAERTGGSVSTLTIQRTQQEDSAVYLCASSFDGLLAGELFFGEGSRLTVL.

This chain joins TRBV6-5 and TRBJ1-2; 8 bases match TRBD1. Unmatched junction bases numbered 3, after V lost 0 bases and J lost 6 bases. This CDR3 has 14 residues. Germline loops: CDR1 MNHEY, CDR2 SVGAGI. CDR3 region: CASSYSTGEDGYTF. CDR3 sequence (DNA): TGTGCCAGCAGTTACTCGACAGGGGAGGATGGCTACACCTTC.

This chain connects TRBV19 to TRBJ1-1; no clear D. CDR1 is LNHDA, CDR2 SQIVND, per germline (reference sequence). The CDR3 covers 16 residues. Trimming took off 6 bases at V and 1 base at J, with 18 bases between the two ends. The CDR3 coding sequence is TGTGCCAGTAGCCCGGATGGGCGAGGGTGGAACACTGAAGCTTTCTTT. Its protein is CASSPDGRGWNTEAFF.

This clone turned up a few times. J is TRBJ2-7 and V is TRBV10-3; possibly TRBD2 for D (5 bases). Germline V CDR1 and CDR2: ENHRY, SYGVKD. The CDR3 length is 13 residues. V was trimmed by 8 bases and J by 0 bases, leaving 11 bases between them. The CDR3: CAIQYGNSYEQYF. The DNA of the CDR3 is TGTGCCATCCAGTACGGGAACTCCTACGAGCAGTACTTC.

This clone was seen a handful of times. V and J are TRBV18 and TRBJ2-1; TRBD2 is a possible D gene (5 bases). The CDR3 contains 14 residues. Per the germline V gene, CDR1 is KGHSH and CDR2 is LQKENI. V shed 4 bases and J shed 5 bases, with 12 bases lying between them. CDR3 sequence reads: CASSRSREHNEQFF. The CDR3 coding sequence is TGTGCCAGCTCACGCTCCCGGGAACACAATGAGCAGTTCTTC. The whole variable domain, filled in from reference TRBV18 and TRBJ2-1, reads NAGVMQNPRHLVRRRGQEARLRCSPMKGHSHVYWYRQLPEEGLKFMVYLQKENIIDESGMPKERFSAEFPKEGPSILRIQQVVRGDSAAYFCASSRSREHNEQFFGPGTRLTVL.

The chain is built from TRBV2 and TRBJ1-1; 10 bases are shared with TRBD1. The CDR3 runs 13 residues. Germline V CDR1 and CDR2: SNHLY, FYNNEI. Trimming cost V 8 bases and J 3 bases; bases outside gene matches: 3. The CDR3 loop reads CASSDRGYTEAFF. CDR3 sequence (DNA): TGTGCCAGCTCGGACAGGGGGTACACTGAAGCTTTCTTT.

This chain links TRBV7-9 with TRBJ1-5; 10 bases agree with TRBD1. This CDR3 has 16 residues. The J segment lost 5 bases and the V segment lost 5 bases, leaving 9 bases of the junction unmatched. Germline-derived CDR1 and CDR2 are SEHNR and FQNEAQ (reference sequence). The CDR3 coding sequence is TGTGCCAGCAGCCGGGACAGGGGAGCCTTCCATCAGCCCCAGCATTTT. The encoded protein is CASSRDRGAFHQPQHF.

The rearrangement uses TRBV7-2 and TRBJ1-1; unclear D gene. Germline V gene data show CDR1 as SGHTA and CDR2 as FQGNSA. With 0 bases removed from V and 2 bases from J, the gap between germline ends came to 10 bases. The CDR3 extends over 15 amino acids. DNA of the CDR3: TGTGCCAGCAGCTTAGCCACAGCATATAACACTGAAGCTTTCTTT. Translation: CASSLATAYNTEAFF.

The gene calls are TRBV2 and TRBJ2-3; D ambiguous. V was pared by 7 bases and J by 4 bases, with 15 bases between. Germline V gives CDR1 SNHLY, CDR2 FYNNEI. The length of the CDR3 is 14 residues. CDR3 region: CASKGDPKADTQYF. The CDR3 region has the DNA TGTGCCAGCAAAGGAGACCCGAAGGCAGATACGCAGTATTTT.

V and J are TRBV2 and TRBJ2-7; 7 bases fit TRBD2. J was trimmed by 0 bases and V by 6 bases; bases with no gene match: 11. Germline V gene lookup returns CDR1 SNHLY and CDR2 FYNNEI. The CDR3 totals 16 residues. The CDR3 DNA sequence: TGTGCCAGCAGCCCGTCTCCTAGCGGAGGCTCCTACGAGCAGTACTTC. As protein: CASSPSPSGGSYEQYF.

This clone was picked up a small number of times. The chain is built from TRBV4-3 and TRBJ1-2, with D uncertain. This CDR3 is built from 16 residues. Trimming took 0 bases from V and 2 from J, leaving 13 bases between them. Germline loops: CDR1 LGHNA, CDR2 YSLEER. The DNA of the CDR3 is TGCGCCAGCAGCCAAGATATCTGGCAGGCGAACTATGGCTACACCTTC. Its protein is CASSQDIWQANYGYTF.

For this clone: At one end, the junction sequence differs from germline, possibly due to a read error. This chain uses TRBV7-9 with TRBJ2-7, with 10 bases fitting TRBD1. This CDR3 is built from 14 residues. Germline V gene sequence: CDR1 SEHNR, CDR2 FQNEAQ (reference sequence). The CDR3: CSSSLGTGVNEQYF. The CDR3 DNA follows: TGTTCCAGCAGCTTAGGGACAGGGGTTAACGAGCAGTACTTC.

V is TRBV6-5 and J is TRBJ2-7; 9 bases align to TRBD1. The CDR3 extends over 16 amino acids. J gave up 4 bases and V 0 bases, and 7 bases lay outside the gene matches. CDR1 is MNHEY and CDR2 is SVGAGI in the germline V gene. CDR3 sequence reads: CASSYSTGTGTYEQYF. The CDR3 DNA follows: TGTGCCAGCAGTTACTCGACAGGGACAGGGACATACGAGCAGTACTTC.

The chain is built from TRBV9 and TRBJ2-3, with TRBD2 matching 7 bases. The CDR3 contains 15 residues. After removal of 0 bases from V and 6 bases from J, the junction contained 7 bases not matched to a gene. Germline CDR1 and CDR2: SGDLS and YYNGEE. CDR3 sequence reads: CASSVGASGLDTQYF. For the CDR3, the DNA is TGTGCCAGCAGCGTAGGTGCTAGCGGCCTCGATACGCAGTATTTT.

The CDR3 spells CASSPQRAGETQYF. The DNA of the CDR3 is TGTGCCAGCAGCCCTCAGCGAGCAGGGGAGACCCAGTACTTC. The rearrangement links TRBV7-2 to TRBJ2-5, with D tentatively TRBD1 (5 bases). This CDR3 is 14 amino acids long. From germline, CDR1 is SGHTA and CDR2 FQGNSA. V was trimmed by 5 bases and J by 5 bases, leaving 15 bases between them. Filled out from reference TRBV7-2 and TRBJ2-5, the complete variable domain reads GAGVSQSPSNKVTEKGKDVELRCDPISGHTALYWYRQSLGQGLEFLIYFQGNSAPDKSGLPSDRFSAERTGGSVSTLTIQRTQQEDSAVYLCASSPQRAGETQYFGPGTRLLVL.

The sample holds one count of this clone. The rearrangement links TRBV28 to TRBJ1-2; D is ambiguous. Trimming removed 2 bases at V and 7 bases at J, with 11 bases between. This CDR3 is 13 amino acids long. The germline gives CDR1 MDHEN, CDR2 SYDVKM. CDR3 nucleotides: TGTGCCAGCAGTTTACAACAGTCTTCTGGCTACACCTTC. Translation: CASSLQQSSGYTF.

This clone was counted between two and nine times. CDR3 nucleotides: TGTGCCAGCAGCCTATACAGGAACACTGAAGCTTTCTTT. Translated: CASSLYRNTEAFF. The chain is built from TRBV7-8 and TRBJ1-1; D is uncertain. Germline V gene sequence: CDR1 SGHVS, CDR2 FQNEAQ. V was shortened by 5 bases and J by 1 base, with 8 bases between the two germline ends. This CDR3 has 13 residues. The full variable domain, with the rest looked up from reference TRBV7-8 and TRBJ1-1, is GAGVSQSPRYKVAKRGQDVALRCDPISGHVSLFWYQQALGQGPEFLTYFQNEAQLDKSGLPSDRFFAERPEGSVSTLKIQRTQQEDSAVYLCASSLYRNTEAFFGQGTRLTVV.

The chain employs TRBV5-1 and TRBJ1-3, with no clear D. In germline, CDR1 is SGHRS, CDR2 YFSETQ. The V end lost 0 bases, the J end lost 0 bases, and 7 bases lay between the germline ends. CDR3 size: 15 residues. CDR3 in DNA: TGCGCCAGCAGCTTGGAACAGATCTCTGGAAACACCATATATTTT. It yields the protein CASSLEQISGNTIYF.

The chain combines TRBV7-2 with TRBJ1-4; TRBD1 matches 8 bases. CDR1 SGHTA and CDR2 FQGNSA come from the germline V gene. J was trimmed by 6 bases and V by 1 base; bases with no gene match: 7. This CDR3 comprises 16 residues. The CDR3 sequence is CASSLGATGEDEKLFF. The DNA of the CDR3 is TGTGCCAGCAGCTTAGGGGCGACAGGGGAAGATGAAAAACTGTTTTTT.

The chain joins TRBV6-5 to TRBJ2-7, with 10 bases lining up with TRBD1. After removal of 6 bases from V and 1 base from J, the junction contained 6 bases not matched to a gene. In germline, CDR1 is MNHEY, CDR2 SVGAGI. The CDR3 extends over 15 amino acids. CDR3 sequence reads: CASRPDRGLSYEQYF. The DNA for the CDR3 is TGTGCCAGCAGGCCTGACAGGGGGCTATCCTACGAGCAGTACTTC.